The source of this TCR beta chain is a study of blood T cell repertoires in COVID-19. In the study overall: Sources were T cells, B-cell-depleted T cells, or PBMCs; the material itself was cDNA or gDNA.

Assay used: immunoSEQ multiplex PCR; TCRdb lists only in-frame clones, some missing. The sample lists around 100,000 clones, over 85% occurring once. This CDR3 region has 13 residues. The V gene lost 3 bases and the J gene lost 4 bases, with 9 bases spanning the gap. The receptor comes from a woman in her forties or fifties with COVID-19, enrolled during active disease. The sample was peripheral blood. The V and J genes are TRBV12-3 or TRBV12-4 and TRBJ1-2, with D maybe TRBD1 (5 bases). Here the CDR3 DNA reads TGTGCCAGCAGTTTGCAGGGCCGCTATGGCTACACCTTC. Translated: CASSLQGRYGYTF.